This T cell receptor beta chain was observed in a study of blood T cell repertoires in COVID-19. Whole-study context: PBMCs, B-cell-depleted T cells, or T cells were the source of the cDNA or gDNA that made up the material.

Per the study methods: Scientists estimated how many nucleated cells there were by amplifying reference gene primers. Method: immunoSEQ multiplex PCR; TCRdb's copy keeps in-frame clones and lacks some. The V and J calls and the clone size are those of that table, but D and trimming were determined from the DNA. The table includes under 100,000 clones, 80% to 90% detected once. This TCR was sampled from a man aged 50 or older with acute or convalescent COVID-19. The source material was peripheral blood.

CDR3 sequence reads: CASSFTGASDTQYF. The CDR3 DNA reads TGTGCCAGCAGCTTCACAGGGGCATCAGATACGCAGTATTTT. The chain recombines TRBV7-3 with TRBJ2-3; 7 bases map to TRBD1. J lost 4 bases, V lost 3 bases, and 4 bases had no gene match. The germline V gene has CDR1 SGHTA and CDR2 FQGTGA. The CDR3 has 14 residues. Combining the CDR3 with reference TRBV7-3 and TRBJ2-3 gives the whole variable domain GAGVSQTPSNKVTEKGKYVELRCDPISGHTALYWYRQSLGQGPEFLIYFQGTGAADDSGLPNDRFFAVRPEGSVSTLKIQRTERGDSAVYLCASSFTGASDTQYFGPGTRLTVL.